This T cell receptor (beta chain) was profiled in a study of blood T cell repertoires in COVID-19. About the research overall: The analysed material was cDNA or gDNA that came from T cells, B-cell-depleted T cells, or PBMCs.

In the authors' methods: Researchers report that nucleated cell counts were estimated from reference gene primer amplification. Only in-frame clones appear in the TCRdb table, and some are missing; sequencing was by immunoSEQ multiplex PCR. V and J calls and clone size are copied from that table; D and trimming were computed from the DNA. This sample has about 200,000 clones, with about 85% found just once. V lost 1 base and J 8 bases, leaving 18 bases between the germline ends. Germline CDR1 reads SGHDN; CDR2 reads FVKESK. This CDR3 has 15 amino acids. The source of this sequence is a woman between 40 and 50 years old with COVID-19, enrolled during active disease. The chain uses TRBV14 and TRBJ2-7; D is unclear. The sample comprised peripheral blood. In DNA, the CDR3 is TGTGCCAGCAGCCAAGGCAGGTGGTTTGGTCAAAAGCAGTACTTC. It translates to CASSQGRWFGQKQYF.